Below, 20 T cell receptor beta chains from the same sample are listed, as sequenced in a study of cytomegalovirus exposure and HLA in healthy donors (dated by TCRdb to about 2017). The library came from the immunoSEQ multiplex PCR assay. For the multiplex PCR, a mixture combining 60 forward primers for TCR Vbeta segments and 13 reverse primers for TCR Jbeta segments was used. TCRdb provides this immuneACCESS table in a form limited to in-frame rearrangements. Some clones are lacking; in checked studies, under half of them reflect an unresolved V gene, and why the rest are absent is not known. The sample table shows approximately 150,000 clones, and around 73% are seen once. Under 2% of the sample comes from the top ten. Sequencing used PBMCs. Receptors originate from a female donor in good health and CMV-seronegative.

The V call is TRBV5-5, the J call TRBJ1-6; D unclear. CDR3 length: 15 residues. The ends were cut back, 0 bases at V and 8 bases at J, with 12 bases in the middle. Per germline, CDR1 SGHKS and CDR2 YYEKEE (reference sequence). For the CDR3, the DNA is TGTGCCAGCAGCTTGGGGAGGGTAGGAGATTCACCCCTCCACTTT. Its protein is CASSLGRVGDSPLHF. Looking up the rest from reference TRBV5-5 and TRBJ1-6 gives the full variable domain: DAGVTQSPTHLIKTRGQQVTLRCSPISGHKSVSWYQQVLGQGPQFIFQYYEKEERGRGNFPDRFSARQFPNYSSELNVNALLLGDSALYLCASSLGRVGDSPLHFGNGTRLTVT.

This clone occurred once. V and J are TRBV10-2 and TRBJ2-7; TRBD2 might be the D (6 bases). Germline-derived CDR1 and CDR2 are WSHSY and SAAADI. Between the trimmed V and J ends, which lost 3 bases and 3 bases, there was a span of 12 bases. The CDR3 sequence is 14 residues long. CDR3 DNA: TGCGCCAGCAGTGAAAGACTAGTTCTCTACGAGCAGTACTTC. The encoded protein is CASSERLVLYEQYF.

In DNA form, the CDR3 reads TGCGCCAGCAGCCAAGAGGAGGGGGCGGGAGAGACCCAGTACTTC. It encodes CASSQEEGAGETQYF. The chain couples TRBV4-1 to TRBJ2-5, with D possibly TRBD1 on 7 matching bases. From germline, CDR1 is MGHRA and CDR2 YSYEKL. This CDR3 region has 15 residues. Trimming took off 0 bases at V and 4 bases at J, with 12 bases between the two ends.

The chain employs TRBV9 and TRBJ1-5, with D possibly TRBD1 on 6 matching bases. Deletions cut 0 bases from V and 6 bases from J, with 10 bases between. CDR3 length: 14 residues. CDR1 and CDR2 (germline): SGDLS, YYNGEE. The CDR3 sequence is CASSVEGQSQPQHF. Written as DNA, the CDR3 is TGTGCCAGCAGCGTAGAAGGACAGTCTCAGCCCCAGCATTTT.

J is TRBJ1-4 and V is TRBV7-8; D is uncertain. The CDR3 totals 14 residues. Germline V gene data show CDR1 as SGHVS and CDR2 as FQNEAQ. Trimming stripped 1 base from V and 2 bases from J, with 5 bases between. The CDR3 nucleotides read TGTGCCAGCAGCTTAGACAGTACTAATGAAAAACTGTTTTTT. Its protein is CASSLDSTNEKLFF.

The CDR3 nucleotides read TGTGCCAGCAGCGTAGCGGGGGACAGGGGTCAAGAGACCCAGTACTTC. It translates to CASSVAGDRGQETQYF. The chain couples TRBV9 to TRBJ2-5; 10 nucleotides line up with TRBD1. Trimming took 0 bases from V and 2 from J; bases not matched to a gene: 4. There are 16 residues in the CDR3. CDR1 is SGDLS, CDR2 YYNGEE, per germline.

This rearrangement joins TRBV7-9 to TRBJ1-4; D perhaps matches TRBD1 (5 bases). This CDR3 has 14 residues. With 5 bases removed from V and 4 bases from J, the gap between germline ends came to 11 bases. Germline CDR1 SEHNR, CDR2 FQNEAQ (reference sequence). The CDR3 bases are TGTGCCAGCAGCGTATACGGGGGTAATGAAAAACTGTTTTTT. Its translation is CASSVYGGNEKLFF.

The rearrangement links TRBV27 to TRBJ1-2; D remains unclear. The CDR3 length is 13 residues. Trimming left V 2 bases short and J 4 bases short, with 8 bases between. Germline lookup yields CDR1 MNHEY and CDR2 SMNVEV (reference sequence). CDR3 DNA: TGTGCCAGCAGTTTAGCGTCCTCCTATGGCTACACCTTC. It encodes CASSLASSYGYTF.

The rearrangement joins TRBV5-6 to TRBJ1-5, with a possible D match to TRBD1 (6 bases). V gave up 4 bases and J gave up 3 bases, with 17 bases separating them. This CDR3 region has 16 residues. Germline CDR1 SGHDT, CDR2 YYEEEE. CDR3 nucleotides: TGTGCCAGCAGCCTAACAACGGGACAAATCAATCAGCCCCAGCATTTT. As protein: CASSLTTGQINQPQHF.

The genes are TRBV19 and TRBJ2-3, with 9 bases matching TRBD2. CDR1 is LNHDA and CDR2 is SQIVND in the germline V gene (reference sequence). With 4 bases clipped from V and 2 bases from J, the junction kept 4 bases outside the gene matches. This CDR3 contains 15 residues. In nucleotides, the CDR3 is TGTGCCAGTAGTAGCGGGAGGGGAGACACAGATACGCAGTATTTT. This sequence encodes CASSSGRGDTDTQYF. Looking up the rest from reference TRBV19 and TRBJ2-3 gives the full variable domain: DGGITQSPKYLFRKEGQNVTLSCEQNLNHDAMYWYRQDPGQGLRLIYYSQIVNDFQKGDIAEGYSVSREKKESFPLTVTSAQKNPTAFYLCASSSGRGDTDTQYFGPGTRLTVL.

V is TRBV7-6 and J is TRBJ2-4; 8 nucleotides align to TRBD1. Trimming took 2 bases from V and 1 from J; bases not matched to a gene: 4. The CDR3 is 16 residues long. Germline V CDR1 and CDR2: SGHVS, FNYEAQ. This CDR3 reads CASSLRQGAAKNIQYF. The CDR3 bases are TGTGCCAGCAGCTTACGCCAGGGGGCGGCCAAAAACATTCAGTACTTC.

The rearrangement uses TRBV12-5 and TRBJ2-1; D gene uncertain. Germline V gene lookup returns CDR1 LGHNT and CDR2 FRNRAP. V was shortened by 6 bases and J by 8 bases, with 17 bases between the two germline ends. This CDR3 region has 14 residues. The DNA for the CDR3 is TGTGCTAGTGGGCCCCCCCCCGTGAGTGATGAGCAGTTCTTC. It codes for CASGPPPVSDEQFF.

The chain combines TRBV6-6 with TRBJ2-3; D unclear. Trimming took off 4 bases at V and 2 bases at J, with 7 bases between the two ends. The V gene's germline CDR1 is MNHNY and CDR2 SVGAGI (reference sequence). This CDR3 has 13 residues. The CDR3 is CASSLQNTDTQYF. The CDR3 DNA is TGTGCCAGCAGTTTACAGAACACAGATACGCAGTATTTT.

V is TRBV11-3 and J is TRBJ2-2, with D uncertain. Germline CDR1 SGHNT, CDR2 YENEEA. The CDR3 sequence is 14 residues long. The ends were cut back, 6 bases at V and 4 bases at J, with 12 bases in the middle. The CDR3 DNA is TGTGCCAGCAGTCATGCCCTATTCACCGGGGAGCTGTTTTTT. Translating gives CASSHALFTGELFF.

The chain links TRBV30 to TRBJ1-3, with TRBD1 as a possible D gene (5 bases). The CDR3 runs 15 residues. Germline loops: CDR1 GTSNPN, CDR2 SVGIG (reference sequence). Trimming took off 7 bases at V and 0 bases at J, with 16 bases between the two ends. This CDR3 reads CASQEQGGSGNTIYF. As DNA, the CDR3 is TGTGCCTCCCAAGAGCAGGGAGGCTCTGGAAACACCATATATTTT. Full variable domain (missing parts from reference TRBV30 and TRBJ1-3): SQTIHQWPATLVQPVGSPLSLECTVEGTSNPNLYWYRQAAGRGLQLLFYSVGIGQISSEVPQNLSASRPQDRQFILSSKKLLLSDSGFYLCASQEQGGSGNTIYFGEGSWLTVV.

Concerning this clone: The junction differs from germline at one of its ends, possibly a read error. The V call is TRBV7-7, the J call TRBJ2-7; 13 nucleotides match TRBD2. The CDR3 length is 16 residues. Germline CDR1 reads SSHAT; CDR2 reads FNYEAQ (reference sequence). CDR3 DNA sequence: TGTGCTAGCAGCTCCGGGACTAGCGGGAACGCCTACGAGCAGTACTTC. It is translated as CASSSGTSGNAYEQYF. Combining the CDR3 with reference TRBV7-7 and TRBJ2-7 gives the whole variable domain GAGVSQSPRYKVTKRGQDVTLRCDPISSHATLYWYQQALGQGPEFLTYFNYEAQPDKSGLPSDRFSAERPEGSISTLTIQRTEQRDSAMYRCASSSGTSGNAYEQYFGPGTRLTVT.

The rearrangement links TRBV19 to TRBJ2-1; TRBD2 might be the D (6 bases). The CDR3 spans 13 residues. Per germline, CDR1 LNHDA and CDR2 SQIVND (reference sequence). The V end lost 7 bases, the J end lost 6 bases, and 13 bases lay between the germline ends. The CDR3 sequence is CASTYGGINEQFF. In DNA form, the CDR3 reads TGTGCCAGTACTTATGGGGGGATCAATGAGCAGTTCTTC.

J is TRBJ1-2 and V is TRBV19, with D maybe TRBD1 (6 bases). The V gene's germline CDR1 is LNHDA and CDR2 SQIVND (reference sequence). CDR3 length: 14 amino acids. Trimming took off 8 bases at V and 6 bases at J, with 19 bases between the two ends. The CDR3 nucleotides are TGTGCCAGTCATGACAGGAGTTACCTTGATGGCTACACCTTC. Translated: CASHDRSYLDGYTF.

The J gene is TRBJ2-5, the V gene TRBV4-1; TRBD1 agrees at 10 bases. Per the germline V gene, CDR1 is MGHRA and CDR2 is YSYEKL. J was trimmed by 7 bases and V by 1 base; bases with no gene match: 6. The CDR3 is 15 amino acids. CDR3: CASSQGGTGDGTQYF. The CDR3 DNA reads TGCGCCAGCAGCCAAGGAGGGACAGGGGATGGGACCCAGTACTTC.

The chain is built from TRBV2 and TRBJ2-7; the D gene is possibly TRBD2 (6 bases). Deletions cut 6 bases from V and 5 bases from J, with 11 bases between. The germline CDR1 and CDR2 sequences are SNHLY and FYNNEI. CDR3 size: 12 residues. CDR3: CASRGGVNEQYF. Here the CDR3 DNA reads TGTGCCAGCAGGGGGGGAGTCAACGAGCAGTACTTC.